A single TCR beta chain is shown here with its context. These data belong to a study of blood T cell repertoires in COVID-19. Study in general: Italy, Spain and the United States were the sources of the convalescent and acute COVID-19 samples.

Germline V lookup: CDR1 KGHSH, CDR2 LQKENI. CDR3 length equals 15 residues. Trimming stripped 3 bases from V and 0 bases from J, with 8 bases between. Study processing details: Researchers report that nucleated cell counts were estimated from reference gene primer amplification. The assay was immunoSEQ multiplex PCR, and TCRdb's table has in-frame clones only and misses some. From that table come the V and J calls and clone size; the DNA was used to work out D and trimming. The table shows about 73,000 clones, with 84% occurring only once. Sequencing was carried out using peripheral blood. The source is a human donor in a cohort sampled during active COVID-19. V and J are TRBV18 and TRBJ1-4; no clear D. The CDR3 nucleotides read TGTGCCAGCTCACCGTCCCCAACAACTAATGAAAAACTGTTTTTT. It encodes CASSPSPTTNEKLFF.